The subject of this entry is one T cell receptor (beta chain). Here immunoSEQ multiplex PCR was the method, and the copy in TCRdb shows in-frame clones only, minus some. The table lists 150,000 to 200,000 clones, around 84% of them singletons. The sample comes from a study of blood T cell repertoires in COVID-19. The study drew participants aged about 18 to 90 years from fewer than 30 US areas. The study assigned cohorts using participant-reported clinical history. Sequences were obtained from PBMCs or T cells enriched from blood (not recorded which). The sequence derives from a woman aged 50 to 60 who had recovered from COVID-19.

CDR3 region: CAESQGSGSPLHF. Written as DNA, the CDR3 is TGTGCCGAAAGCCAGGGATCTGGGTCACCCCTCCACTTT. V and J are TRBV11-2 and TRBJ1-6, with D maybe TRBD1 (5 bases). Germline CDR1 and CDR2: SGHAT and FQNNGV. V lost 11 bases to trimming and J lost 10 bases, with 18 bases between them. This CDR3 contains 13 residues. Full variable domain (remainder filled in from reference TRBV11-2 and TRBJ1-6): EAGVAQSPRYKIIEKRQSVAFWCNPISGHATLYWYQQILGQGPKLLIQFQNNGVVDDSQLPKDRFSAERLKGVDSTLKIQPAKLEDSAVYLCAESQGSGSPLHFGNGTRLTVT.